The 7 T cell receptor beta chains below come from one sample, sequenced in a study of blood T cell repertoires in COVID-19. Sequenced by immunoSEQ multiplex PCR; TCRdb stores in-frame clones only, minus some. The profile covers about 62,000 clones, with roughly 85% appearing a single time and 1% to 1.5% taken by the ten largest. The specimen sequenced was peripheral blood. Source of these receptors: a woman of 80 years or more with acute or convalescent COVID-19.

The J gene is TRBJ1-3, the V gene TRBV7-2; no firm D call. This CDR3 spans 16 amino acids. Germline V gene sequence: CDR1 SGHTA, CDR2 FQGNSA. V shed 4 bases and J shed 0 bases, with 13 bases lying between them. The CDR3 nucleotides are TGTGCCAGCAGCTCCGCCGGGAGGCCCTCTGGAAACACCATATATTTT. It is translated as CASSSAGRPSGNTIYF.

The chain combines TRBV19 with TRBJ1-1, with 7 bases identical to TRBD1. CDR3 length: 14 residues. Germline CDR1 and CDR2: LNHDA and SQIVND (reference sequence). V trimming: 7 bases; J trimming: 7 bases; junction bases outside the gene matches: 12. The chain's CDR3 is CASTARGRGDEAFF. The CDR3 nucleotides read TGTGCCAGTACCGCGAGGGGCAGGGGGGATGAAGCTTTCTTT.

This clone was observed a handful of times. The chain has TRBV7-9 and TRBJ1-1; a weak D match, TRBD1 (5 bases). This CDR3 is 12 amino acids long. Germline loops: CDR1 SEHNR, CDR2 FQNEAQ (reference sequence). V was pared by 5 bases and J by 4 bases, with 8 bases between. CDR3 region: CASSPGGTEAFF. The CDR3 region has the DNA TGTGCCAGCAGCCCGGGGGGCACTGAAGCTTTCTTT.

The chain links TRBV5-1 to TRBJ2-1, with D possibly TRBD2 on 6 matching bases. The ends were cut back, 4 bases at V and 2 bases at J, with 13 bases in the middle. CDR1 is SGHRS and CDR2 is YFSETQ in the germline V gene. This CDR3 comprises 15 residues. CDR3 sequence: CASSHDGGPYNEQFF. The CDR3 DNA reads as TGCGCCAGCAGCCACGATGGAGGGCCCTACAATGAGCAGTTCTTC. The full variable domain, with the rest looked up from reference TRBV5-1 and TRBJ2-1, is KAGVTQTPRYLIKTRGQQVTLSCSPISGHRSVSWYQQTPGQGLQFLFEYFSETQRNKGNFPGRFSGRQFSNSRSEMNVSTLELGDSALYLCASSHDGGPYNEQFFGPGTRLTVL.

The chain employs TRBV15 and TRBJ2-1; TRBD2 aligns across 7 bases. The CDR3 covers 16 residues. V lost 0 bases, J lost 8 bases, and 10 bases stayed unmatched. Germline V lookup: CDR1 LNHNV, CDR2 YYDKDF (reference sequence). CDR3 protein: CATSRDPGGSGDEQFF. The CDR3 DNA sequence: TGTGCCACCAGCAGAGATCCAGGCGGGAGTGGCGATGAGCAGTTCTTC.

This chain links TRBV6-2 or TRBV6-3 with TRBJ2-5, with TRBD2 matching over 7 bases. The germline gives CDR1 MNHEY, CDR2 SVGEGT. The CDR3 has 15 amino acids. The V and J ends lost 6 bases and 5 bases, in that order; junction bases with no gene match: 12. Here the CDR3 reads CASSTPGGVAETQYF. CDR3 bases: TGTGCCAGCAGCACCCCTGGGGGGGTGGCTGAGACCCAGTACTTC.

This clone came up a few times. This chain connects TRBV29-1 to TRBJ1-2, with 7 positions matching TRBD1. The V gene end was trimmed by 5 bases and the J gene end by 1 base; junction bases not matched to a gene: 4. The CDR3 runs 13 residues. Looked up from germline, CDR1 is SQVTM and CDR2 is ANQGSEA. Here the CDR3 reads CSVRDRDNYGYTF. CDR3 DNA sequence: TGCAGCGTTCGGGACAGAGATAACTATGGCTACACCTTC.